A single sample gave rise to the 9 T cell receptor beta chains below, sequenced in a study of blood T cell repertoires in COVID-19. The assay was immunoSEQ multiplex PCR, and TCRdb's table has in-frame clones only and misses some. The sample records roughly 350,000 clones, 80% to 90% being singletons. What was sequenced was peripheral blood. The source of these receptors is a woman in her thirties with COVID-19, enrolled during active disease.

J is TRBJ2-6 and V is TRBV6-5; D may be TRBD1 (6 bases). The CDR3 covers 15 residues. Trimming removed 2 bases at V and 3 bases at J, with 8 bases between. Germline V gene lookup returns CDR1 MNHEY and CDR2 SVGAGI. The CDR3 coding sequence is TGTGCCAGCAGTTACCAGGGACATGGGGCCAACGTCCTGACTTTC. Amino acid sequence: CASSYQGHGANVLTF.

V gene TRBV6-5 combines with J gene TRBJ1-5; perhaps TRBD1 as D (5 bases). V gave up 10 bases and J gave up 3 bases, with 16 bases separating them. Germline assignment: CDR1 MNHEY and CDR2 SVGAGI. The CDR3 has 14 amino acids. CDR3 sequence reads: CANKEGSFNQPQHF. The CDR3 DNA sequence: TGTGCCAATAAGGAGGGGTCCTTCAATCAGCCCCAGCATTTT.

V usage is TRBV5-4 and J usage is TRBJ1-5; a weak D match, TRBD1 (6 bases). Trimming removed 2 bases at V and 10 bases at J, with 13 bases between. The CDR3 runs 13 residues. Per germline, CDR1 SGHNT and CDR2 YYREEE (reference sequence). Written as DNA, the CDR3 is TGTGCCAGCAGCTTACAGGGACAACAACCCCAGCATTTT. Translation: CASSLQGQQPQHF.

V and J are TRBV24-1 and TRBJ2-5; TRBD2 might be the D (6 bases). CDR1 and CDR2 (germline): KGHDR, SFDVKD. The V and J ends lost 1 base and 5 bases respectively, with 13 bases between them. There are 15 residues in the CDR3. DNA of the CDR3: TGTGCCACCAGTGATTTAGACGGGGGTCGGGAGACCCAGTACTTC. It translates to CATSDLDGGRETQYF.

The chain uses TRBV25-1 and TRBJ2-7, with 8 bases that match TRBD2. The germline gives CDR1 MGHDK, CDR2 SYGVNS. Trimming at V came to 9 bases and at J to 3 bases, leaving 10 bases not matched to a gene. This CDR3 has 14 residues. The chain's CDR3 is CASSPGGGNYEQYF. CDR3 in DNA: TGTGCCAGTTCCCCGGGGGGGGGCAACTACGAGCAGTACTTC.

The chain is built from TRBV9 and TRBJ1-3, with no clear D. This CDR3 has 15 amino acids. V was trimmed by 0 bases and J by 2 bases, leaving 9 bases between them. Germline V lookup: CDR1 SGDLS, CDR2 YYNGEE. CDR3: CASSVDKQTGNTIYF. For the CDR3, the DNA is TGTGCCAGCAGCGTAGATAAACAGACTGGAAACACCATATATTTT.

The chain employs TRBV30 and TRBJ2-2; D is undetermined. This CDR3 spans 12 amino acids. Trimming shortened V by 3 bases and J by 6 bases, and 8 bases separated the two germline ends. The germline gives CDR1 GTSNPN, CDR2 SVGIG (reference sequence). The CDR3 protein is CAWSWAAGELFF. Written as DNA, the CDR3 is TGTGCCTGGAGCTGGGCAGCCGGGGAGCTGTTTTTT.

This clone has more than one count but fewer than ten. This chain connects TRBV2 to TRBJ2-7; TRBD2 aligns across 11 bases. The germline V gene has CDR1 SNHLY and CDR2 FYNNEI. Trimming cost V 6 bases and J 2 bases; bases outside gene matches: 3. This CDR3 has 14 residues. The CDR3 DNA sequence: TGTGCCAGCAGAGATAGCGGGAGGGCCTACGAGCAGTACTTC. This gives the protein CASRDSGRAYEQYF.

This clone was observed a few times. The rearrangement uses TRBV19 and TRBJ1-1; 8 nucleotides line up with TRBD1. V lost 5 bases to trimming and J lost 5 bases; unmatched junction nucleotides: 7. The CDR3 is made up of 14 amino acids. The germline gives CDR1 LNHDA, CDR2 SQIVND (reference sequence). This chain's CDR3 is CASSPRQGWTEAFF. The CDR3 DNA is TGTGCCAGTAGTCCCCGACAGGGGTGGACTGAAGCTTTCTTT.